A single T cell receptor (beta chain) is shown here with its context. Its target is not known. Some clones are missing from TCRdb's copy, which holds only in-frame ones; the method was immunoSEQ multiplex PCR. The sample yields over 250,000 clones, about 90% seen once. This entry is derived from a study of Ad26.COV2.S vaccination and SARS-CoV-2 variants. Regarding the study as a whole: Considerable breadth of spike-specific CD8+ and CD4+ T cell responses has reportedly been documented following vaccination.

CDR3 length: 14 residues. The germline V and J ends were trimmed by 1 base and 6 bases, with 12 bases remaining between them. Looked up from germline, CDR1 is GTSNPN and CDR2 is SVGIG (reference sequence). This sample's treatment: around 19 received Ad26.COV2.S at low or high dose, single or two shots; 5 received placebo; per-sample allocation not given. Samples came from day 63 after the first vaccine or placebo injection. Donor was an adult aged 18-55 years in Boston. The sample was peripheral blood, taken in a trial of Ad26.COV2.S vaccine versus placebo. This TCR was recovered from a person aged 18-60 years who received the Ad26.COV2.S COVID-19 vaccine or a placebo. The chain employs TRBV30 and TRBJ1-4; D might be TRBD1 (5 bases). The DNA for the CDR3 is TGTGCCTGGAGTGACTGGGGCGGGGATGAAAAACTGTTTTTT. This codes for CAWSDWGGDEKLFF.